The T cell receptor (beta chain) under discussion was sequenced for a study of cytomegalovirus exposure and HLA in healthy donors. General study results and limits: Another analysis was done later, and it associated roughly 15,000 TCR beta sequences with HLA alleles at 0.05 false discovery rate. Listed as cytomegalovirus-associated were over 150 TCR beta chains.

Points on this clone: Its antigen is not known.

The PCR ran on 60 Vbeta and 13 Jbeta primers. Repertoires were generated with immunoSEQ multiplex PCR, while TCRdb's copy carries only in-frame clones and drops some. The sample lists 100,000 or so clones; 83% were seen once. V lost 5 bases, J lost 5 bases, and 8 bases stayed unmatched. The CDR3 runs 14 residues. Germline V gene lookup returns CDR1 ENHRY and CDR2 SYGVKD. This receptor was taken from a man aged 18 to 29 in good health and CMV-seronegative. The V gene is TRBV10-3, the J gene TRBJ2-7, with TRBD2 matching 8 bases. Sequenced input: PBMCs. CDR3 residues: CAISTQRELNEQYF. The CDR3 bases are TGTGCCATCAGTACACAGCGGGAGCTCAACGAGCAGTACTTC.